Following are 32 T cell receptor beta chains from one sample sequenced in a study of blood T cell repertoires in COVID-19. The data were produced by immunoSEQ multiplex PCR, yet TCRdb's version contains in-frame clones alone and is incomplete. This table has a few hundred thousand clones, over 70% appearing once. The specimen was peripheral blood. Every receptor here comes from a man aged 45 to 65 with active or convalescent COVID-19.

CDR3: CATSRTGGGGDYGYTF. DNA for the CDR3: TGTGCCACCAGCAGAACTGGGGGAGGAGGGGACTATGGCTACACCTTC. The chain recombines TRBV15 with TRBJ1-2; TRBD1 might be the D (5 bases). Per germline, CDR1 LNHNV and CDR2 YYDKDF (reference sequence). The length of the CDR3 is 16 residues. V dropped 2 bases and J dropped 3 bases, with 16 bases sitting between them.

The chain uses TRBV15 and TRBJ2-1; possibly TRBD1 for D (5 bases). The length of the CDR3 is 16 residues. The ends were cut back, 1 base at V and 6 bases at J, with 16 bases in the middle. Germline V gene lookup returns CDR1 LNHNV and CDR2 YYDKDF (reference sequence). This CDR3 is CATSRGGGAGFNEQFF. In nucleotides, the CDR3 is TGTGCCACCAGCAGAGGGGGTGGGGCAGGGTTCAATGAGCAGTTCTTC.

The chain couples TRBV2 to TRBJ1-5, with D possibly being TRBD1 (5 bases). The CDR3 spans 13 residues. Germline V CDR1 and CDR2: SNHLY, FYNNEI. Trimming left V 11 bases short and J 1 base short, with 12 bases between. Written as DNA, the CDR3 is TGTGCCGGCCAGGACAACAGCAATCAGCCCCAGCATTTT. Its translation is CAGQDNSNQPQHF.

V is TRBV7-9 and J is TRBJ1-2; 9 positions agree with TRBD1. The CDR3 sequence is 13 residues long. Per the germline V gene, CDR1 is SEHNR and CDR2 is FQNEAQ (reference sequence). V dropped 3 bases and J dropped 6; count of bases not matched to a gene: 2. The CDR3 reads CASSFRQGDGYTF. CDR3 bases: TGTGCCAGCAGCTTTCGACAGGGGGATGGCTACACCTTC.

The chain employs TRBV7-6 and TRBJ1-1; D is undetermined. Germline loops: CDR1 SGHVS, CDR2 FNYEAQ. V was pared by 1 base and J by 5 bases, with 8 bases between. This CDR3 is 13 amino acids long. The CDR3 sequence is CASSLGAGTEAFF. CDR3 in DNA: TGTGCCAGCAGCTTAGGAGCCGGGACTGAAGCTTTCTTT.

A word on this clone: This sample includes further DNA sequences coding for the same CDR3. The chain links TRBV18 to TRBJ2-1; no clear D. V was cut by 2 bases and J by 0 bases, with 11 bases left in between. CDR3 length equals 16 residues. The germline CDR1 and CDR2 sequences are KGHSH and LQKENI. The CDR3 coding sequence is TGTGCCAGCTCACCAGCGCGGTTAAGCTCCTACAATGAGCAGTTCTTC. Amino acid sequence: CASSPARLSSYNEQFF.

This chain connects TRBV5-1 to TRBJ1-1, with 9 bases identical to TRBD1. V was pared by 0 bases and J by 5 bases, with 2 bases of the junction left unmatched. Germline V gene lookup returns CDR1 SGHRS and CDR2 YFSETQ. The CDR3 extends over 14 amino acids. As DNA, the CDR3 is TGCGCCAGCAGCTTGGCGGGACAGGGAACTGAAGCTTTCTTT. Its protein product is CASSLAGQGTEAFF.

This clone was observed a few times. The chain has TRBV2 and TRBJ2-1, with a tentative D call TRBD2 (6 bases). The CDR3 covers 15 residues. Germline V gives CDR1 SNHLY, CDR2 FYNNEI. Trimming took off 0 bases at V and 13 bases at J, with 19 bases between the two ends. The CDR3 region has the DNA TGTGCCAGCAGTGAAGCCGAGCGGGTCCGCCCCCGTCAGTTCTTC. Amino acid sequence: CASSEAERVRPRQFF.

The chain couples TRBV9 to TRBJ2-1, with 10 bases identical to TRBD2. Germline assignment: CDR1 SGDLS and CDR2 YYNGEE. V lost 6 bases and J lost 7; bases outside the gene matches: 1. This CDR3 comprises 12 residues. CDR3 sequence reads: CASTSGSNEQFF. In nucleotides, the CDR3 is TGTGCCAGCACTAGCGGGAGTAATGAGCAGTTCTTC.

V gene TRBV5-1 combines with J gene TRBJ2-7, with 9 bases lining up with TRBD1. Germline assignment: CDR1 SGHRS and CDR2 YFSETQ. The CDR3 spans 15 residues. J gave up 2 bases and V 6 bases, and 9 bases lay outside the gene matches. The chain's CDR3 is CASINSRDRAYEQYF. In nucleotides, the CDR3 is TGCGCCAGCATCAATTCCCGGGACAGGGCCTACGAGCAGTACTTC.

The chain is built from TRBV4-3 and TRBJ1-4, with 7 bases aligning to TRBD1. V was clipped by 0 bases and J by 3 bases; unmatched bases: 4. The CDR3 has 16 residues. Germline V gene data show CDR1 as LGHNA and CDR2 as YSLEER. CDR3 loop: CASSQDLGQANEKLFF. CDR3 nucleotides: TGCGCCAGCAGCCAAGATCTCGGACAGGCTAATGAAAAACTGTTTTTT.

This clone was recorded only once. The V gene is TRBV10-1, the J gene TRBJ2-1, with no clear D. Trimming took off 6 bases at V and 3 bases at J, with 9 bases between the two ends. The V gene's germline CDR1 is WNHNN and CDR2 SYGVQD (reference sequence). The CDR3 spans 13 residues. The CDR3 DNA follows: TGCGCCAGCAGCGAGGCGCGCTACAATGAGCAGTTCTTC. Its protein is CASSEARYNEQFF.

Comments on this clone: The CDR3 does not end in the conserved phenylalanine or tryptophan, so this is likely a read error. The DNA is omitted, as the CDR3 cannot be located on it reliably, and the CDR3 follows TCRdb's listing. The chain couples TRBV14 to TRBJ2-7; TRBD1, the table's D call, lacks a check against the DNA. The CDR3 adds up to 12 amino acids, both ends counted. Germline V CDR1 and CDR2: SGHDN, FVKESK. CDR3 loop: CASSQPDRLGFP.

The chain uses TRBV5-1 and TRBJ2-6; 9 bases are shared with TRBD1. This CDR3 contains 18 residues. CDR1 SGHRS and CDR2 YFSETQ come from the germline V gene. Germline trimming cut 4 bases from V and 0 bases from J; bases unmatched to any gene: 8. CDR3 region: CASSTSTGGSSGANVLTF. DNA of the CDR3: TGCGCCAGCAGCACCTCGACAGGGGGTAGCTCTGGGGCCAACGTCCTGACTTTC. Using reference TRBV5-1 and TRBJ2-6 for the parts outside the CDR3, the full variable domain is KAGVTQTPRYLIKTRGQQVTLSCSPISGHRSVSWYQQTPGQGLQFLFEYFSETQRNKGNFPGRFSGRQFSNSRSEMNVSTLELGDSALYLCASSTSTGGSSGANVLTFGAGSRLTVL.

V and J are TRBV5-6 and TRBJ1-2; the match to TRBD1 covers 8 bases. This CDR3 is 17 amino acids long. Trimming cost V 4 bases and J 4 bases; bases outside gene matches: 15. CDR1 is SGHDT and CDR2 is YYEEEE in the germline V gene. CDR3 nucleotides: TGTGCCAGCAGCGTGGTGGGCCAGGGGGCGCGGGGCTATGGCTACACCTTC. Translation: CASSVVGQGARGYGYTF.

This sequence joins TRBV7-2 and TRBJ1-5; D is ambiguous. V dropped 5 bases and J dropped 4 bases, with 15 bases sitting between them. The CDR3 has 15 amino acids. The germline V gene encodes CDR1 SGHTA and CDR2 FQGNSA. The CDR3 loop reads CASSTPGERNQPQHF. CDR3 nucleotides: TGTGCCAGCAGCACCCCGGGTGAAAGGAATCAGCCCCAGCATTTT. The full variable domain, its missing parts supplied by reference TRBV7-2 and TRBJ1-5, is GAGVSQSPSNKVTEKGKDVELRCDPISGHTALYWYRQSLGQGLEFLIYFQGNSAPDKSGLPSDRFSAERTGGSVSTLTIQRTQQEDSAVYLCASSTPGERNQPQHFGDGTRLSIL.

The rearrangement uses TRBV18 and TRBJ1-6; 7 bases map to TRBD1. Germline-derived CDR1 and CDR2 are KGHSH and LQKENI. V was pared by 1 base and J by 6 bases, with 3 bases of the junction left unmatched. This CDR3 has 15 residues. CDR3 amino acids: CASSPQQGRNSPLHF. DNA for the CDR3: TGTGCCAGCTCACCACAACAGGGGCGTAATTCACCCCTCCACTTT.

A word on this clone: The sample holds other DNA sequences that translate to the same CDR3. V and J are TRBV7-2 and TRBJ2-5; no reliable D call. Germline lookup yields CDR1 SGHTA and CDR2 FQGNSA. The CDR3 sequence is 15 residues long. The germline V and J ends were trimmed by 1 base and 1 base, with 10 bases remaining between them. CDR3 amino acids: CASSLGGGSQETQYF. The CDR3 DNA reads TGTGCCAGCAGCTTAGGTGGTGGCAGCCAAGAGACCCAGTACTTC. The full variable domain, with the rest looked up from reference TRBV7-2 and TRBJ2-5, is GAGVSQSPSNKVTEKGKDVELRCDPISGHTALYWYRQSLGQGLEFLIYFQGNSAPDKSGLPSDRFSAERTGGSVSTLTIQRTQQEDSAVYLCASSLGGGSQETQYFGPGTRLLVL.

This clone was recorded once. The chain combines TRBV15 with TRBJ1-1; 8 bases align to TRBD1. This CDR3 region has 13 residues. V shed 4 bases and J 11 bases; nucleotides not matched to a gene: 9. Germline-derived CDR1 and CDR2 are LNHNV and YYDKDF (reference sequence). CDR3 sequence (DNA): TGTGCCACCAGCACACCATTTCAGGGGGCGGCTTTCTTT. This gives the protein CATSTPFQGAAFF.

The chain uses TRBV7-6 and TRBJ2-1; D is undetermined. Trimming removed 2 bases at V and 4 bases at J, with 12 bases between. The CDR3 runs 15 residues. Germline loops: CDR1 SGHVS, CDR2 FNYEAQ. CDR3 DNA sequence: TGTGCCAGCAGCTTAACGGAGAGCCGTTACAATGAGCAGTTCTTC. Translating gives CASSLTESRYNEQFF.

The chain combines TRBV11-2 with TRBJ1-1, with D unclear. Trimming pared 5 bases from V and 3 bases from J, leaving 19 bases between. CDR3 length: 16 residues. Germline CDR1 reads SGHAT; CDR2 reads FQNNGV. The DNA for the CDR3 is TGTGCCAGCAGCCAAGGAGGCGGAGGATATTACACTGAAGCTTTCTTT. The encoded protein is CASSQGGGGYYTEAFF.

The gene calls are TRBV7-2 and TRBJ2-3; the match to TRBD2 covers 9 bases. The CDR3 extends over 15 amino acids. Trimming cost V 6 bases and J 0 bases; bases outside gene matches: 4. Germline lookup yields CDR1 SGHTA and CDR2 FQGNSA. CDR3: CASRSTSGSTDTQYF. For the CDR3, the DNA is TGTGCCAGCAGATCGACTAGCGGAAGCACAGATACGCAGTATTTT.

This clone was counted only a few times. V usage is TRBV28 and J usage is TRBJ2-7; perhaps TRBD1 as D (5 bases). V gave up 5 bases and J gave up 7 bases, with 15 bases separating them. The CDR3 consists of 13 residues. In germline, CDR1 is MDHEN, CDR2 SYDVKM. CDR3 bases: TGTGCCAGCAGTAAATTCCGAGCAGGGGAGCAGTACTTC. It encodes CASSKFRAGEQYF.

The chain recombines TRBV29-1 with TRBJ1-1; tentative D call: TRBD1 (5 bases). The CDR3 is made up of 11 amino acids. The germline V gene has CDR1 SQVTM and CDR2 ANQGSEA. Between the trimmed V and J ends, which lost 4 bases and 8 bases, there was a span of 11 bases. CDR3 in DNA: TGCAGCGTTGGGGGGGACGGAGAAGCTTTCTTT. Translating it yields CSVGGDGEAFF.

The rearrangement links TRBV25-1 to TRBJ1-6; 10 bases line up with TRBD1. With V trimmed by 6 bases and J by 12 bases, 11 bases remained unmatched. Germline assignment: CDR1 MGHDK and CDR2 SYGVNS. The CDR3 is 15 residues long. DNA for the CDR3: TGTGCCAGCAGGGCCGGGACAGGGGAGAAGGGACCCCTCCACTTT. Encoded protein: CASRAGTGEKGPLHF.

V and J are TRBV6-5 and TRBJ1-4; TRBD1 matches 8 bases. Germline values: CDR1 MNHEY, CDR2 SVGAGI. The CDR3 contains 14 residues. With V trimmed by 6 bases and J by 7 bases, 7 bases remained unmatched. CDR3 loop: CASRPRGRLEKLFF. As DNA, the CDR3 is TGTGCCAGCAGACCCAGGGGGCGCCTTGAAAAACTGTTTTTT.

The rearrangement links TRBV10-3 to TRBJ2-7, with a weak D call TRBD2 (6 bases). The CDR3 covers 12 residues. The germline V and J ends were trimmed by 6 bases and 5 bases, with 11 bases remaining between them. Per the germline V gene, CDR1 is ENHRY and CDR2 is SYGVKD. The CDR3 spells CAIRGPGDEQYF. The CDR3 coding sequence is TGTGCCATCAGGGGGCCGGGGGACGAGCAGTACTTC.

The J gene is TRBJ1-2, the V gene TRBV12-3 or TRBV12-4; weak D call: TRBD1 (6 bases). The CDR3 has 13 residues. Trimming removed 4 bases at V and 2 bases at J, with 8 bases between. The CDR3 reads CASSWDTNYGYTF. The CDR3 nucleotides are TGTGCCAGCAGTTGGGACACCAACTATGGCTACACCTTC.

CDR3: CASSQNGGTYEQYF. DNA of the CDR3: TGCGCCAGCAGCCAAAACGGAGGCACCTACGAGCAGTACTTC. This chain links TRBV4-3 with TRBJ2-7; D perhaps matches TRBD2 (5 bases). CDR1 LGHNA and CDR2 YSLEER come from the germline V gene. This CDR3 has 14 residues. The V gene lost 2 bases and the J gene lost 2 bases, with 10 bases spanning the gap.

This clone has only a few counts. The chain recombines TRBV7-9 with TRBJ2-5; 8 bases are a match to TRBD1. The J segment lost 4 bases and the V segment lost 5 bases, leaving 3 bases of the junction unmatched. Germline CDR1 SEHNR, CDR2 FQNEAQ (reference sequence). This CDR3 spans 13 amino acids. CDR3 DNA sequence: TGTGCCAGCAGCCCCGACAGGGGAGAGACCCAGTACTTC. This gives the protein CASSPDRGETQYF.

The chain links TRBV9 to TRBJ1-5, with TRBD1 matching over 10 bases. V trimming: 3 bases; J trimming: 6 bases; junction bases outside the gene matches: 6. Germline CDR1 reads SGDLS; CDR2 reads YYNGEE. The CDR3 length is 15 residues. The DNA for the CDR3 is TGTGCCAGCAGCGGCGGGACAGGGGAAACTCAGCCCCAGCATTTT. This codes for CASSGGTGETQPQHF.

This clone has just a few counts. The rearrangement joins TRBV27 to TRBJ2-4; D is ambiguous. In germline, CDR1 is MNHEY, CDR2 SMNVEV (reference sequence). The CDR3 length is 14 residues. The V end was cut by 3 bases, the J end by 0 bases, with 6 bases between. CDR3 protein: CASSFRLAKNIQYF. The CDR3, as DNA: TGTGCCAGCAGTTTCAGATTAGCCAAAAACATTCAGTACTTC.